This TCR beta chain was observed in a study of T cells in women clearing cervical HPV infection. Overall study findings and caveats: CIN3+ cases had significantly higher TCR richness than controls; evenness did not differ.

From germline, CDR1 is SEHNR and CDR2 FQNEAQ (reference sequence). CDR3 length: 15 residues. Unmatched junction bases numbered 8, after V lost 5 bases and J lost 2 bases. Produced via immunoSEQ multiplex PCR; TCRdb's table is partial and in-frame only. Its table lists approximately 44,000 clones. A note on this clone: The target antigen is unknown. Read data end 3 residues before the CDR3 end; the end is taken from the germline J gene.

The sequencing input was blood buffy coat. V usage is TRBV7-9 and J usage is TRBJ2-7, with TRBD1 matching 8 bases. The receptor comes from a woman between 18 and 75 years old with a cervical HPV16 infection that either progressed to CIN3+ or cleared (not recorded which). The sequenced CDR3 bases are TGTGCCAGCAGCCACCCGGGACAGGCGACCTACGAG. Residues: CASSHPGQATYE. The complete CDR3 sequence is CASSHPGQATYEQYF.